One TCR beta chain is described in this entry. Its antigen is still unknown. The germline V and J ends were trimmed by 4 bases and 0 bases, with 10 bases remaining between them. The CDR3 contains 14 residues. Germline CDR1 reads SGHDN; CDR2 reads FVKESK. This record comes from a study of shared clonotypes between healthy human individuals. Whole-study findings and limits: All-four-donor shared clonotypes had higher generation probabilities than non-shared clonotypes did.

The repertoire was sequenced with immunoSEQ multiplex PCR; TCRdb's copy has only in-frame clones and lacks some. This sample has 550,000 to 800,000 clones, with 90% found just once. The chain recombines TRBV14 with TRBJ2-7; D gene unclear. Sequencing was done on a sample of memory CD8+ T cells from PBMCs. Stated subset: CD45RO+ cells pooled with CCR7-negative TemRA cells. The origin of this receptor is a man younger than 35 in good health. Some clones in this sample may be carry-over from other donors' samples. This chain's CDR3 is CASSRAGLSYEQYF. The CDR3 DNA is TGTGCCAGCAGCCGCGCAGGTCTCTCCTACGAGCAGTACTTC.